This TCR beta chain was profiled in a study of T cell responses to AZD1222 COVID-19 vaccine (dated by TCRdb to the early 2020s). Turning to the overall study: A total of about 230 trial participants underwent TCR sequencing, of whom some 210 received two doses of AZD1222 and about 26 received two doses of the MenACWY control vaccine. Trial participants were enrolled by age into 18-55, 56-69 and 70-plus year subgroups, with roughly 160, 29 and 62 TCR-sequenced participants respectively.

Paper-wide results and their limitations: The 56-69-year group was small, and its depth increase did not reach significance, likely because of low power. Spike-specific TCR breadth and depth rose significantly after two AZD1222 doses compared with day 0 and with MenACWY recipients. Vaccine-associated CD4 TCRs spanned the whole spike protein, with dominant responses in regions 160-218 and 743-854. Because no samples from the day 14 peak response were available, repertoires could be characterized only after the peak T cell response. Reportedly, close to half of the unique spike-specific TCRs recognized epitopes lying outside the regions that are mutated in the B.1.351 and B.1.1.7 variants. Conclusions about previously exposed vaccinees were limited because only six AZD1222 recipients were SARS-CoV-2 seropositive at baseline. Participants were mostly white British and included more females than males, and it was suggested by the authors that clonal diversity may have been underestimated.

The CDR3 regions of human TCRbeta chains were subjected to immunosequencing. The study's processing was this. Repertoire TCRs were checked for matches against a reference library of SARS-CoV-2-specific TCRs that had been generated using the MIRA antigen-specificity platform. Breadth was defined as the fraction of unique TCRs that were SARS-CoV-2-associated, and depth was defined as the fraction of total T cells that were SARS-CoV-2-associated. Each spike-specific TCR was assigned to its reactive spike region and to a CD4 or CD8 class using the MIRA data. Log10-transformed breadth and depth values were compared by one-way ANOVA with Sidak's multiple comparisons tests. TCRdb took this table from immuneACCESS and kept in-frame rearrangements with V and J called. Such tables lack part of the clones; where checked against another copy, unresolved V genes explain under half of the gap, and the rest is unexplained. That table is the source of V, J and clone size, and D and trimming were worked out from the DNA. Here the sample has about 120,000 clones; roughly nine tenths occur a single time. The ten largest clones take up roughly 1.5% of the sample.

Unmatched junction bases come to 6, with V trimmed by 2 bases and J by 6 bases. CDR1 is given as LNHDA and CDR2 as SQIVND, both from the germline V gene (reference sequence). The CDR3 runs 15 residues from the cysteine to the phenylalanine. Only the CDR3 portion is preserved as DNA: 45 bases, with reading frame beginning at the first base. What this sample's time point label stands for: about 28 days (+/-7) after the second vaccine dose. AZD1222 recipients with second doses at about 4 weeks or about 12 weeks were pooled, because spike-specific TCR depth and breadth did not differ between schedules. Vaccinee samples were obtained from the UK trials COV001 and COV002, which included a single-blind randomized controlled phase 2/3 trial of AZD1222 (ChAdOx1 nCoV-19) in healthy adults. For TCRbeta chain sequencing, PBMC samples were collected from trial participants at day 0 and at day 28 after the second dose.

Details on this clone: Its cognate antigen has yet to be identified. No quality values exist for individual bases; no much larger clone is one base distant.

The specimen comprised peripheral blood, sampled 28 days after the second AZD1222 dose. This clonotype was obtained from an adult who received the AZD1222 COVID-19 vaccine. The V and J genes are TRBV19 and TRBJ1-1; TRBD1 matches 10 bases in the middle. The DNA sequence is TGTGCCAGTAGTATAAGGGGGGGACAGGGGTCTGAAGCTTTCTTT. Its protein product is CASSIRGGQGSEAFF.